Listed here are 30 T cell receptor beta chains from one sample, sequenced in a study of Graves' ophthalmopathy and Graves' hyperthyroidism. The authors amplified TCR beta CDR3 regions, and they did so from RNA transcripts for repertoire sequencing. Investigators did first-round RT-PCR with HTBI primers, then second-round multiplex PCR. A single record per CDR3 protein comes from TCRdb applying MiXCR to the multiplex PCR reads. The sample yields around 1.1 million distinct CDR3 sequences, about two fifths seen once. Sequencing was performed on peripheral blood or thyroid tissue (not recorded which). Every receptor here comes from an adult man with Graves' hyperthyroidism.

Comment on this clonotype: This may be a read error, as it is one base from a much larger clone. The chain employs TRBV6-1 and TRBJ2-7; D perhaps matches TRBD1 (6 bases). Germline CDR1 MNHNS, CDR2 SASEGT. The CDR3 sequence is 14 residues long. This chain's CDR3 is CVSSATAQGYEQYF. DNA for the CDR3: TGTGTCAGCAGTGCTACGGCACAGGGATACGAGCAGTACTTC.

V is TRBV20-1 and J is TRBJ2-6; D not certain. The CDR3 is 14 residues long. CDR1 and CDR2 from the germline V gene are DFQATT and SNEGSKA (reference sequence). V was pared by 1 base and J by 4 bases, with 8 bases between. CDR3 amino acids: CSARGGLGANVLTF. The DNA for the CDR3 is TGCAGTGCTAGAGGGGGTTTAGGGGCCAACGTCCTGACTTTC.

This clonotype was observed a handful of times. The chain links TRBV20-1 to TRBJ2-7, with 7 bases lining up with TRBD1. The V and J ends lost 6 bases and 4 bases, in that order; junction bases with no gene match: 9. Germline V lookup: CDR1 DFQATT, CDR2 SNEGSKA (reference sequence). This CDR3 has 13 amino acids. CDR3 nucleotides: TGCAGTGCATGGACAGGAACGCTTTACGAGCAGTACTTC. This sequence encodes CSAWTGTLYEQYF.

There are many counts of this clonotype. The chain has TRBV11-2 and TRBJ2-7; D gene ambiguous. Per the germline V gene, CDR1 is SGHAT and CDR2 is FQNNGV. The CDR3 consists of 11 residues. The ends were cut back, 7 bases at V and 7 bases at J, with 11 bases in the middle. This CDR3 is CASTLGAEQYF. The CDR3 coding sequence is TGTGCCAGCACTCTTGGAGCAGAGCAGTACTTC.

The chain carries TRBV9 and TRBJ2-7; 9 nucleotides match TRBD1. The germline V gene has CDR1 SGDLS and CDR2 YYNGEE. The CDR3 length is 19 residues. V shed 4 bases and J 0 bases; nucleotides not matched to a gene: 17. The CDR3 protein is CASSKAIVTGQGSSYEQYF. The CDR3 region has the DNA TGTGCCAGCAGCAAAGCAATCGTCACAGGACAGGGGAGCTCCTACGAGCAGTACTTC. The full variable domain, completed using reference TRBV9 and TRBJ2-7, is DSGVTQTPKHLITATGQRVTLRCSPRSGDLSVYWYQQSLDQGLQFLIQYYNGEERAKGNILERFSAQQFPDLHSELNLSSLELGDSALYFCASSKAIVTGQGSSYEQYFGPGTRLTVT.

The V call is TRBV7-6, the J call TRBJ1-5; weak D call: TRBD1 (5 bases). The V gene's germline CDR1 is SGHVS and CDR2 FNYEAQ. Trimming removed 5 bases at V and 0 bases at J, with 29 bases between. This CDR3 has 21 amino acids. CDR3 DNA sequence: TGTGCCAGCAGCCAAAGATCGGGCGGAAGGTTGGGGCTCTATAGCAATCAGCCCCAGCATTTT. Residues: CASSQRSGGRLGLYSNQPQHF.

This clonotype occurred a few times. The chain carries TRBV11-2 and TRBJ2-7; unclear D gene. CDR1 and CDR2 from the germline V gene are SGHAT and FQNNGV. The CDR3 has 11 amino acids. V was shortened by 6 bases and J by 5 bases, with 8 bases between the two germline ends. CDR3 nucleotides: TGTGCCAGCAGTTTTGTTCACGAGCAGTACTTC. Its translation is CASSFVHEQYF.

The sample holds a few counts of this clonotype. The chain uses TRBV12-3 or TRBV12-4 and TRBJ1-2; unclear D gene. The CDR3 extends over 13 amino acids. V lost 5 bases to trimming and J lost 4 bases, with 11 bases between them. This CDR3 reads CASSATLSYGYTF. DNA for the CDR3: TGTGCCAGCAGTGCGACATTGAGCTATGGCTACACCTTC.

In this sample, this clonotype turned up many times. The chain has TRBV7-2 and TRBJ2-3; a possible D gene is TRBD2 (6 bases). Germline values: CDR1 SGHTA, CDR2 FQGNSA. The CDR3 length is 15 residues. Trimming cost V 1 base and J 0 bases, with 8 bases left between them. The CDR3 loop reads CASSLGGISTDTQYF. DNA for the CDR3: TGTGCCAGCAGCTTAGGCGGGATAAGCACAGATACGCAGTATTTT.

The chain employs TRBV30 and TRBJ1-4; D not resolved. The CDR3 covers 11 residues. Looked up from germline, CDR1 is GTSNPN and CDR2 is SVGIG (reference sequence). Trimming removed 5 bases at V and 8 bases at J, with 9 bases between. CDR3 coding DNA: TGTGCCTGGGGGATACGAGAAAAACTGTTTTTT. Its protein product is CAWGIREKLFF.

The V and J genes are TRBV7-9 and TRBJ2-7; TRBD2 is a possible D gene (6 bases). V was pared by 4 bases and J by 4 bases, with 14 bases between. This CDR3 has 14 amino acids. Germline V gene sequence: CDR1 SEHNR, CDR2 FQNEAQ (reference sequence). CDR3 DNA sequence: TGTGCCAGCAGCTCCGGGACTGAGATGTACGAGCAGTACTTC. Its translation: CASSSGTEMYEQYF.

CDR3 coding DNA: TGTGCCAGCAGCCCACCCCCTGGGGCCAACGTCCTGACTTTC. This sequence encodes CASSPPPGANVLTF. The chain recombines TRBV9 with TRBJ2-6; no clear D gene. Germline V CDR1 and CDR2: SGDLS, YYNGEE. The CDR3 consists of 14 residues. Trimming cost V 4 bases and J 2 bases, with 7 bases left between them.

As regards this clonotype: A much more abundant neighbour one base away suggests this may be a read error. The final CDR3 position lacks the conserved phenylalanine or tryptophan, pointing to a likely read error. The CDR3 DNA sequence: TGTGCCAGCAGCTTAGGACAGGAAGAGACCCAGTACCTC. This translates into CASSLGQEETQYL. This chain links TRBV7-4 with TRBJ2-5, with a tentative D call TRBD1 (6 bases). V was pared by 1 base and J by 3 bases, with 6 bases between. CDR1 and CDR2 (germline): SGHVT, SQSDAQ. This CDR3 contains 13 residues.

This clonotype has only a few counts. The CDR3 coding sequence is TGTGCCAGCAGCTTATCGAGGGCCGGCGGGACGCAGTACTTC. Its translation is CASSLSRAGGTQYF. The chain is built from TRBV7-2 and TRBJ2-7; D is possibly TRBD2 (6 bases). The V gene's germline CDR1 is SGHTA and CDR2 FQGNSA. V lost 2 bases, J lost 9 bases, and 17 bases lay in between. This CDR3 is built from 14 residues.

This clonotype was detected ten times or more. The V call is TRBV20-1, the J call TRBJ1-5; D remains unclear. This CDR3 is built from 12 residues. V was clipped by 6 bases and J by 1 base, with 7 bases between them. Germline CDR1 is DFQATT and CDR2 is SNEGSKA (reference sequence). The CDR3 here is CSAGRSNQPQHF. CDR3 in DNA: TGCAGTGCCGGGAGGAGCAATCAGCCCCAGCATTTT.

The CDR3 region has the DNA TGCAGCGTTGGCCCTAGCGGACAAGAGACCCAGTACTTC. As protein: CSVGPSGQETQYF. The V and J genes are TRBV29-1 and TRBJ2-5, with 7 bases lining up with TRBD2. The V gene's germline CDR1 is SQVTM and CDR2 ANQGSEA. The length of the CDR3 is 13 residues. J gave up 2 bases and V 4 bases, and 4 bases lay outside the gene matches.

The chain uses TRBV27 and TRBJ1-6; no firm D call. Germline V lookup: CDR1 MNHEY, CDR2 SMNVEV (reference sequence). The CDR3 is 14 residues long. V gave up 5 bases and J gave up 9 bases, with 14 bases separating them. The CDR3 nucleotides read TGTGCCAGCAGTCCGCACGGGTCGGGTTCACCCCTCCACTTT. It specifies CASSPHGSGSPLHF.

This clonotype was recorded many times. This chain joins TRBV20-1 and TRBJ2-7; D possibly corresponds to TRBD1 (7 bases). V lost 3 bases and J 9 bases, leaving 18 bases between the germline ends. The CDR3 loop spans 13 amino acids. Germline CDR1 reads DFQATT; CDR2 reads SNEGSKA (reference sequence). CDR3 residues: CSASPPGGRWQYF. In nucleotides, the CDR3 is TGCAGTGCTAGCCCTCCAGGGGGGAGGTGGCAGTACTTC.

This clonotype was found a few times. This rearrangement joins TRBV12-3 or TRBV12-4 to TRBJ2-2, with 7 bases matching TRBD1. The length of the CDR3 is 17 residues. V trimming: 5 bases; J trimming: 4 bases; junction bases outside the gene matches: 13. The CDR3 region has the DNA TGTGCCAGCAGTCCTCAAGACAGGGTGGAGACCACCGGGGAGCTGTTTTTT. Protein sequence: CASSPQDRVETTGELFF.

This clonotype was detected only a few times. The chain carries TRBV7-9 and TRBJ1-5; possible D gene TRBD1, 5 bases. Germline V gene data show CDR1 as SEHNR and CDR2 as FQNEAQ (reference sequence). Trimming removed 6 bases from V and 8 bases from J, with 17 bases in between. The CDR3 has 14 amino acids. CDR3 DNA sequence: TGTGCCAGCAGTTTACAAGGGGCGGGGGAGCCCCAGCATTTT. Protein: CASSLQGAGEPQHF.

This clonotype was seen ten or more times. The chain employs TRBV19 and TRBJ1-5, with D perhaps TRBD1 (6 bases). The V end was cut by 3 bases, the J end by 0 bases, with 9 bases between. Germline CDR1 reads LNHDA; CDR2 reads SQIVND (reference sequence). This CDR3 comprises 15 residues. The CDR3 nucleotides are TGTGCCAGTAGTATGAAGGGGGATAGCAATCAGCCCCAGCATTTT. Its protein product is CASSMKGDSNQPQHF.

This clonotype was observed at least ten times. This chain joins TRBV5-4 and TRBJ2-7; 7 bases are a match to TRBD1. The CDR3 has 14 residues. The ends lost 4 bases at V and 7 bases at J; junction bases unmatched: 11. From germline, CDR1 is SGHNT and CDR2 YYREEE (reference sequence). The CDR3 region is CASSRKDRTGEQYF. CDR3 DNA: TGTGCCAGCAGCCGGAAGGACAGGACGGGGGAGCAGTACTTC.

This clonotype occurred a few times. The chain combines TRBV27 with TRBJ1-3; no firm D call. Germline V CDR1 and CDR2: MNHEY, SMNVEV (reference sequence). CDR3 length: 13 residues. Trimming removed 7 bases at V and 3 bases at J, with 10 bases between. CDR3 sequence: CASTPGLGNTIYF. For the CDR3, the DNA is TGTGCCAGCACCCCAGGCCTTGGAAACACCATATATTTT.

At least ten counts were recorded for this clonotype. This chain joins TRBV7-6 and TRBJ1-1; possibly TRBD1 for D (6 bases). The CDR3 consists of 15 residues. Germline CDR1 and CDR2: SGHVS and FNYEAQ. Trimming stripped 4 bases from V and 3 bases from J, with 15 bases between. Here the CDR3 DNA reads TGTGCCAGCAGCTCTCTGGGGGCGCTGGACACTGAAGCTTTCTTT. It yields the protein CASSSLGALDTEAFF.

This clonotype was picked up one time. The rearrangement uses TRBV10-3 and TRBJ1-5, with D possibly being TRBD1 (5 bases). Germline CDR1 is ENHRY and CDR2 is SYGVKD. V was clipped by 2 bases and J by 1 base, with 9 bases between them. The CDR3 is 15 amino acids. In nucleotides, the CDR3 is TGTGCCATCAGTGAGAACTGGGGCAGCAATCAGCCCCAGCATTTT. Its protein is CAISENWGSNQPQHF.

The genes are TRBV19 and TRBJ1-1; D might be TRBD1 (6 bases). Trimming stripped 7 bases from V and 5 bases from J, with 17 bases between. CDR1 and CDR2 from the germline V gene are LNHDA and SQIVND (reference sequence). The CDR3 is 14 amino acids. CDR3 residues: CASKGLNRVTEAFF. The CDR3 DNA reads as TGTGCCAGTAAGGGGTTGAACAGGGTAACTGAAGCTTTCTTT.

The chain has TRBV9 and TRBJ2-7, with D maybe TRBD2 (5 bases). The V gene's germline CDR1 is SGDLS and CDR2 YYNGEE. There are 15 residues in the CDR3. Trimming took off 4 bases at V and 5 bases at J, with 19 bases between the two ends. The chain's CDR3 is CASSLGLASLDEQYF. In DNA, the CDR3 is TGTGCCAGCAGCTTAGGACTTGCGTCCTTAGACGAGCAGTACTTC.

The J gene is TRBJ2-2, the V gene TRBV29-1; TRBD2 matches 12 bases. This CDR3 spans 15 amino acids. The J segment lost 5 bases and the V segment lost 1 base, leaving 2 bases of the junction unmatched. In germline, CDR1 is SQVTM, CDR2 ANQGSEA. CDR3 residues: CSVEGGTSGTGELFF. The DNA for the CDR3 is TGCAGCGTTGAAGGAGGGACTAGCGGGACCGGGGAGCTGTTTTTT.

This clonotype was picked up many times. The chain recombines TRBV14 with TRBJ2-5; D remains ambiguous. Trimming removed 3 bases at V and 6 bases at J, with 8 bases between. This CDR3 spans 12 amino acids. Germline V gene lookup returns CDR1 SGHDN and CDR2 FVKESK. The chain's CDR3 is CASSQGWKTQYF. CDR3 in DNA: TGTGCCAGCAGCCAGGGTTGGAAGACCCAGTACTTC.

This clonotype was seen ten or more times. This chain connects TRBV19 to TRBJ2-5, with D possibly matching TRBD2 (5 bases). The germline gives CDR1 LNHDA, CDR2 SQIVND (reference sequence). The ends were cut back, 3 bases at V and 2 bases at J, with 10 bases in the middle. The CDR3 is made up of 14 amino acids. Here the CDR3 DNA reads TGTGCCAGTAGTATGTTCCGGGGACAAGAGACCCAGTACTTC. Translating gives CASSMFRGQETQYF.